A single T cell receptor beta chain is shown here with its context. Original methodology: For nucleated cells, counts were estimated from reference gene primer amplification. Assay: immunoSEQ multiplex PCR; the TCRdb copy retains only in-frame clones and omits some. V and J calls and clone size are those listed in that table; D and trimming were worked out from the DNA. The sample includes 150,000 to 200,000 clones, almost 85% of them seen just once. This specimen belongs to a study of blood T cell repertoires in COVID-19. For the study at large: Samples came from the United States, Italy and Spain, spanning acute and convalescent COVID-19. PBMCs, B-cell-depleted T cells, or T cells were the source of the cDNA or gDNA that made up the material.

Trimming cost V 6 bases and J 2 bases; bases outside gene matches: 8. The CDR3 has 15 amino acids. Germline V CDR1 and CDR2: MNHEY, SVGAGI. The TCR was taken from a woman of 80 years or more with acute or convalescent COVID-19. The rearrangement uses TRBV6-5 and TRBJ2-7, with TRBD2 matching over 9 bases. The sequencing input was peripheral blood. The CDR3 region has the DNA TGTGCCAGCAGGAATAGCGGGAGACTGGCCTACGAGCAGTACTTC. Its protein product is CASRNSGRLAYEQYF.